The rows below give T cell receptor beta chains drawn from one sample of a study of T cell repertoires in ileal Crohn's disease. Produced via immunoSEQ multiplex PCR; TCRdb's table is partial and in-frame only. The table includes 3,500 to 5,000 clones, around 82% detected once. Material for sequencing was ileal tissue. These receptors were taken from an adult with Crohn's disease. CDR3s include the opening cysteine and the closing phenylalanine or tryptophan.

v_gene: TRBV4-1
j_gene: TRBJ1-6
CDR3aa: CASSQIAGDSPLHF

v_gene: TRBV13
j_gene: TRBJ2-7
CDR3aa: CASSLAKGPGVQYF

v_gene: TRBV2
j_gene: TRBJ2-5
CDR3aa: CASSEGEQTQYF

v_gene: TRBV18
j_gene: TRBJ2-7
CDR3aa: CASSPPRQGAHYEQYF

v_gene: TRBV30
j_gene: TRBJ2-1
CDR3aa: CAWSVLSGGANEQFF

v_gene: TRBV7-3
j_gene: TRBJ1-4
CDR3aa: CASSCPLKDTTPTNEKLFF

v_gene: TRBV19
j_gene: TRBJ2-5
CDR3aa: CASSQQGKTQYF

v_gene: TRBV29-1
j_gene: TRBJ1-4
CDR3aa: CSAYPPGQGGEKLFF

v_gene: TRBV11-2
j_gene: TRBJ1-6
CDR3aa: CASSRGPSSPLHF

v_gene: TRBV7-3
j_gene: TRBJ2-7
CDR3aa: CASSFSGTGSEQYF